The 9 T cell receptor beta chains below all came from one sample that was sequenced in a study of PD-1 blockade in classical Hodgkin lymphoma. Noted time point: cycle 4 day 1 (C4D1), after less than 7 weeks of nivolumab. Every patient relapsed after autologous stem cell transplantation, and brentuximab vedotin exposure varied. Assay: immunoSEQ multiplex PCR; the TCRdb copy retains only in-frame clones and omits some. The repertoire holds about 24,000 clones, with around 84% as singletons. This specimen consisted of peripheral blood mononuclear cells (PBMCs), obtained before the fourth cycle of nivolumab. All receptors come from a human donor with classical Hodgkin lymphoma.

The CDR3 spells CASSAEEFGTQYF. The CDR3 DNA reads TGTGCCAGCTCAGCCGAGGAGTTTGGGACCCAGTACTTC. The chain couples TRBV18 to TRBJ2-5, with D uncertain. The V end lost 5 bases, the J end lost 7 bases, and 14 bases lay between the germline ends. The germline gives CDR1 KGHSH, CDR2 LQKENI. This CDR3 has 13 residues.

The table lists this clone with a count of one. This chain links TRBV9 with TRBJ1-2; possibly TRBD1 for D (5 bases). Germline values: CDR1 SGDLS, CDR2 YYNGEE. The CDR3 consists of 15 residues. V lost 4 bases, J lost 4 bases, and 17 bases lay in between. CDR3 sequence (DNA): TGTGCCAGCAGCTACAAAACCGGGACGCCCTATGGCTACACCTTC. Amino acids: CASSYKTGTPYGYTF.

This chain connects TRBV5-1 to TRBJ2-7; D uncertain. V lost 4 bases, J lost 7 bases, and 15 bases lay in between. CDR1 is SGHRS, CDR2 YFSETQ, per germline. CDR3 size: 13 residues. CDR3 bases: TGCGCCAGCAGCCTATGGACCGCTCAGGAGCAGTACTTC. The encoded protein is CASSLWTAQEQYF.

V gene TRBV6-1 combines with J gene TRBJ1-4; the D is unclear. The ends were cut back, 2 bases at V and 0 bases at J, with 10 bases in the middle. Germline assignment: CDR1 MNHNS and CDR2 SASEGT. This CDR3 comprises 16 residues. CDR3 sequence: CASSEWYRATNEKLFF. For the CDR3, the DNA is TGTGCCAGCAGTGAATGGTACAGAGCAACTAATGAAAAACTGTTTTTT.

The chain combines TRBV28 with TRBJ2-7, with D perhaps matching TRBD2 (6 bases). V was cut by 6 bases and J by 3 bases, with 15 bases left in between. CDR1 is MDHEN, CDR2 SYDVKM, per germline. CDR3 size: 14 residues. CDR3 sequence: CASSALVGSYEQYF. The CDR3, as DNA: TGTGCCAGCAGCGCGTTAGTCGGGAGCTACGAGCAGTACTTC. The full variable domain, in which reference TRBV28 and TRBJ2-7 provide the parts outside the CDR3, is DVKVTQSSRYLVKRTGEKVFLECVQDMDHENMFWYRQDPGLGLRLIYFSYDVKMKEKGDIPEGYSVSREKKERFSLILESASTNQTSMYLCASSALVGSYEQYFGPGTRLTVT.

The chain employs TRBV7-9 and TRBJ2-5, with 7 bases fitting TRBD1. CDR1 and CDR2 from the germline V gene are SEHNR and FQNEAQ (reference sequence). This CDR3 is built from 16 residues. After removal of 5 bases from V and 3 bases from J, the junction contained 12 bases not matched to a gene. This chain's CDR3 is CASSVPTQGPKETQYF. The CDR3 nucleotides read TGTGCCAGCAGCGTACCAACACAGGGGCCCAAAGAGACCCAGTACTTC.

CDR3 nucleotides: TGTGCCAGCAGTTTACGGGGATACTCTGAAGCTTTCTTT. It codes for CASSLRGYSEAFF. The chain recombines TRBV27 with TRBJ1-1, with D uncertain. The germline CDR1 and CDR2 sequences are MNHEY and SMNVEV (reference sequence). V was trimmed by 2 bases and J by 6 bases, leaving 10 bases between them. CDR3 length equals 13 residues.

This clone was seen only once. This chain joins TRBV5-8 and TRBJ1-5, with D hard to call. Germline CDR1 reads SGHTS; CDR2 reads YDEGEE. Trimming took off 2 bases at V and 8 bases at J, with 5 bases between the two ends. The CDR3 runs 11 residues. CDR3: CASSFKKPQHF. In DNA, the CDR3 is TGTGCCAGCAGCTTTAAAAAGCCCCAGCATTTT.

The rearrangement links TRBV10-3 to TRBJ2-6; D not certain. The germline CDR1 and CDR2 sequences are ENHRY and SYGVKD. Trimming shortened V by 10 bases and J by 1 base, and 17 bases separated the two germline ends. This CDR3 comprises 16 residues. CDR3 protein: CATVGYGTSGANVLTF. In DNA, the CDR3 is TGTGCCACCGTAGGGTATGGTACTTCTGGGGCCAACGTCCTGACTTTC.